This TCR beta chain was profiled in a study of identical twins. Study results and limitations: Its conclusions, products of cross-sectional statistical analysis, did not come from following the same donors. Beta out-of-frame sequences showed weaker excess sharing between twins. Memory repertoires showed no such pattern, whereas abundant cord blood beta clonotypes carried fewer insertions.

In every case, the donor was a healthy Caucasian. MiXCR was run by TCRdb on the 5' RACE reads, yielding one entry per CDR3 protein. In the table there are about 700,000 distinct CDR3 sequences, roughly 6% of which are singletons. This clonotype was found many times. Antigen specificity is unknown. Sequenced material: naive T cells sorted from blood. The clonotype comes from a man aged 18 to 29 in good health.

The CDR3 is CASSLAGGETYEQYV. DNA for the CDR3: TGCGCCAGCAGCTTGGCGGGAGGGGAAACCTACGAGCAGTACGTC. The genes are TRBV5-1 and TRBJ2-7; TRBD2 agrees at 8 bases. The CDR3 is 15 amino acids. Trimming removed 0 bases from V and 2 bases from J; junction bases left unmatched: 4. CDR1 SGHRS and CDR2 YFSETQ come from the germline V gene.